These 31 T cell receptor beta chains were all obtained from the same sample, sequenced in a study of OX40 agonist ivuxolimab in advanced cancers. Library preparation employed the immunoSEQ multiplex PCR assay. What TCRdb holds here is the immuneACCESS table cut down to in-frame rearrangements. Part of the clones is not present; checked against another copy, under half of the missing clones reflect an unresolved V gene, and the others are unexplained. This sample has tens of thousands of clones in its table, and roughly 89% of those were observed once. The ten largest clones add up to 0.75% to 0.9% of the sample. Source: CD4+ or CD8+ T cells sorted from blood, taken in a trial of the OX40 agonist ivuxolimab. The origin of the receptors is an adult with an advanced solid tumor such as melanoma, head and neck, liver or kidney cancer.

This chain uses TRBV29-1 with TRBJ1-2; 8 nucleotides agree with TRBD1. This CDR3 contains 15 residues. In germline, CDR1 is SQVTM, CDR2 ANQGSEA. V dropped 0 bases and J dropped 4; count of bases not matched to a gene: 7. The CDR3 coding sequence is TGCAGCGTTGAAGATCCTGACAGGGGATCCTATGGCTACACCTTC. Its protein product is CSVEDPDRGSYGYTF.

For this clone: Distinct nucleotide sequences in the sample also encode this CDR3. The chain joins TRBV29-1 to TRBJ1-1; D remains ambiguous. The germline V gene has CDR1 SQVTM and CDR2 ANQGSEA. Trimming shortened V by 4 bases and J by 1 base, and 4 bases separated the two germline ends. This CDR3 region has 11 residues. DNA of the CDR3: TGCAGCGTTGTAGGGAACACTGAAGCTTTCTTT. It codes for CSVVGNTEAFF.

The gene calls are TRBV7-2 and TRBJ1-6; 8 positions agree with TRBD1. The ends lost 5 bases at V and 10 bases at J; junction bases unmatched: 4. Looked up from germline, CDR1 is SGHTA and CDR2 is FQGNSA. The CDR3 has 13 amino acids. The CDR3 sequence: CASSRTGNSPLHF. The CDR3 region has the DNA TGTGCCAGCAGCCGGACAGGGAACTCACCCCTCCACTTT.

With respect to this clone: This CDR3 is also generated by other DNA sequences in the sample. CDR3 nucleotides: TGTGCCAGCTCACCACCGGGGTACTATGGCTACACCTTC. Encoded protein: CASSPPGYYGYTF. The genes are TRBV18 and TRBJ1-2; D remains ambiguous. The CDR3 is made up of 13 amino acids. Germline lookup yields CDR1 KGHSH and CDR2 LQKENI. The V end lost 0 bases, the J end lost 3 bases, and 5 bases lay between the germline ends.

The chain recombines TRBV30 with TRBJ1-5, with TRBD1 matching 10 bases. With 1 base clipped from V and 10 bases from J, the junction kept 7 bases outside the gene matches. The CDR3 consists of 14 residues. CDR1 is GTSNPN, CDR2 SVGIG, per germline (reference sequence). CDR3: CAWSGGTGVIPQHF. CDR3 bases: TGTGCCTGGAGTGGGGGGACAGGGGTGATCCCCCAGCATTTT.

The V and J genes are TRBV29-1 and TRBJ1-2; 12 bases are shared with TRBD1. Germline CDR1 SQVTM, CDR2 ANQGSEA. Losses at the gene ends were 5 bases for V and 1 base for J; bases not matched to a gene: 5. CDR3 length: 15 residues. CDR3 in amino acids: CSVRDRGRNNYGYTF. Written as DNA, the CDR3 is TGCAGCGTTCGGGACAGGGGGCGAAATAACTATGGCTACACCTTC.

Note on this clone: The same CDR3 is also encoded by other DNA sequences in this sample. The chain joins TRBV5-4 to TRBJ2-3; 8 positions agree with TRBD2. Germline V gives CDR1 SGHNT, CDR2 YYREEE (reference sequence). The CDR3 covers 15 residues. V was clipped by 1 base and J by 2 bases; unmatched bases: 3. CDR3 protein: CASSLRTSYTDTQYF. The DNA of the CDR3 is TGTGCCAGCAGCTTGCGGACTAGCTACACAGATACGCAGTATTTT.

The chain joins TRBV27 to TRBJ1-6, with TRBD1 identical over 8 bases. With 5 bases clipped from V and 8 bases from J, the junction kept 8 bases outside the gene matches. The CDR3 length is 15 residues. Per germline, CDR1 MNHEY and CDR2 SMNVEV (reference sequence). The CDR3 region is CASSTKTGADSPLHF. The CDR3, as DNA: TGTGCCAGCAGTACGAAGACAGGGGCCGATTCACCCCTCCACTTT.

The chain joins TRBV2 to TRBJ2-3; a weak D match, TRBD2 (5 bases). Trimming took off 6 bases at V and 0 bases at J, with 16 bases between the two ends. Germline CDR1 is SNHLY and CDR2 is FYNNEI. This CDR3 is built from 16 residues. CDR3 residues: CASSMLGGWSTDTQYF. In nucleotides, the CDR3 is TGTGCCAGCAGCATGTTGGGCGGGTGGAGCACAGATACGCAGTATTTT.

The chain uses TRBV6-5 and TRBJ1-1, with D uncertain. CDR1 is MNHEY and CDR2 is SVGAGI in the germline V gene. V was shortened by 2 bases and J by 1 base, with 14 bases between the two germline ends. The CDR3 totals 16 residues. As DNA, the CDR3 is TGTGCCAGCAGTTACGCCATCCCCTTGCGGAACACTGAAGCTTTCTTT. Its protein is CASSYAIPLRNTEAFF.

The chain couples TRBV5-6 to TRBJ1-2, with 7 bases identical to TRBD1. Per the germline V gene, CDR1 is SGHDT and CDR2 is YYEEEE. This CDR3 spans 14 amino acids. V lost 4 bases to trimming and J lost 4 bases; unmatched junction nucleotides: 7. CDR3 sequence (DNA): TGTGCCAGCAGCCGACCGACAGGGAGCTATGGCTACACCTTC. Translated: CASSRPTGSYGYTF.

The chain has TRBV28 and TRBJ2-7; the match to TRBD1 covers 10 bases. This CDR3 has 15 amino acids. Per the germline V gene, CDR1 is MDHEN and CDR2 is SYDVKM. With 5 bases clipped from V and 2 bases from J, the junction kept 6 bases outside the gene matches. For the CDR3, the DNA is TGTGCCAGCAGTCCTTCCGGGACAGGGGCCTACGAGCAGTACTTC. It codes for CASSPSGTGAYEQYF.

This chain connects TRBV2 to TRBJ1-1; TRBD1 agrees at 7 bases. V was pared by 7 bases and J by 5 bases, with 7 bases of the junction left unmatched. CDR1 and CDR2 from the germline V gene are SNHLY and FYNNEI. This CDR3 is 13 amino acids long. DNA for the CDR3: TGTGCCAGCAATGGCAGGGGGGGGACTGAAGCTTTCTTT. This sequence encodes CASNGRGGTEAFF.

CDR3 DNA: TGTGCCAGCAGCGCCCTGGCCGACAGGTTCGGGGGTGGATATAGCAATCAGCCCCAGCATTTT. It translates to CASSALADRFGGGYSNQPQHF. This chain links TRBV2 with TRBJ1-5; a possible D gene is TRBD1 (6 bases). Trimming took off 6 bases at V and 0 bases at J, with 30 bases between the two ends. The CDR3 covers 21 residues. Germline CDR1 and CDR2: SNHLY and FYNNEI.

The chain is built from TRBV5-1 and TRBJ1-1; D is perhaps TRBD1 (5 bases). V was pared by 2 bases and J by 3 bases, with 20 bases between. Germline V CDR1 and CDR2: SGHRS, YFSETQ. The CDR3 loop spans 17 amino acids. CDR3 nucleotide sequence: TGCGCCAGCAGCTTTGTAGCGGCAGGGCGGGGGGACACTGAAGCTTTCTTT. It codes for CASSFVAAGRGDTEAFF.

The chain uses TRBV6-5 and TRBJ1-5; 8 nucleotides agree with TRBD1. Looked up from germline, CDR1 is MNHEY and CDR2 is SVGAGI. The junction had 9 bases not matched to a gene; V was cut back by 6 bases and J by 5 bases. The CDR3 length is 15 residues. CDR3 nucleotide sequence: TGTGCCAGCAGGTCACTAGGGACAGGCGATCAGCCCCAGCATTTT. Protein: CASRSLGTGDQPQHF.

The chain recombines TRBV2 with TRBJ1-4; unclear D gene. The V and J ends lost 3 bases and 16 bases respectively, with 15 bases between them. The CDR3 runs 12 residues. CDR1 is SNHLY, CDR2 FYNNEI, per germline. This CDR3 reads CASSDPGDRRFF. The DNA for the CDR3 is TGTGCCAGCAGTGATCCGGGAGATCGAAGGTTTTTT.

This sequence joins TRBV11-2 and TRBJ2-7, with D perhaps TRBD1 (6 bases). Deletions cut 1 base from V and 4 bases from J, with 14 bases between. This CDR3 comprises 15 residues. Germline V lookup: CDR1 SGHAT, CDR2 FQNNGV. The CDR3 loop reads CASSLVGRGRYEQYF. DNA of the CDR3: TGTGCCAGCAGCTTAGTCGGCAGGGGAAGATACGAGCAGTACTTC.

The rearrangement links TRBV6-1 to TRBJ2-7; 9 bases match TRBD1. The CDR3 has 14 amino acids. V was clipped by 8 bases and J by 7 bases; unmatched bases: 12. CDR1 is MNHNS and CDR2 is SASEGT in the germline V gene. This CDR3 reads CASAGEQGAGEQYF. In DNA, the CDR3 is TGTGCCAGCGCGGGCGAACAGGGGGCGGGTGAGCAGTACTTC.

The rearrangement uses TRBV2 and TRBJ2-3, with 15 bases lining up with TRBD2. This CDR3 is built from 17 residues. The germline V gene has CDR1 SNHLY and CDR2 FYNNEI. J gave up 6 bases and V 6 bases, and 10 bases lay outside the gene matches. CDR3 bases: TGTGCCAGCAGGATAGGACTAGCGGGGGGGCCATGGGATACGCAGTATTTT. It codes for CASRIGLAGGPWDTQYF.

This clone appeared once. CDR3 region: CASSLGFLPVQETQYF. The CDR3 nucleotides read TGTGCCAGCAGCCTGGGATTCCTCCCGGTCCAAGAGACCCAGTACTTC. The chain employs TRBV7-2 and TRBJ2-5; D not resolved. Germline V lookup: CDR1 SGHTA, CDR2 FQGNSA. Trimming shortened V by 5 bases and J by 1 base, and 17 bases separated the two germline ends. The CDR3 loop spans 16 amino acids.

This clone showed up just once. CDR3 residues: CASSPRGQAHSPLHF. The DNA for the CDR3 is TGTGCCAGCAGTCCCAGGGGACAGGCCCATTCACCCCTCCACTTT. V is TRBV6-1 and J is TRBJ1-6; 8 nucleotides align to TRBD1. From germline, CDR1 is MNHNS and CDR2 SASEGT. Trimming cost V 5 bases and J 8 bases; bases outside gene matches: 8. The CDR3 runs 15 residues.

The CDR3, as DNA: TGTGCCAGCAGCTTGCGGGGGGCCTACGAGCAGTACTTC. It specifies CASSLRGAYEQYF. The chain couples TRBV7-2 to TRBJ2-7, with TRBD2 matching over 8 bases. V shed 3 bases and J 2 bases; nucleotides not matched to a gene: 0. The length of the CDR3 is 13 residues. Germline V gene data show CDR1 as SGHTA and CDR2 as FQGNSA.

The chain joins TRBV6-1 to TRBJ2-1; D is uncertain. V lost 6 bases and J lost 0, with 12 bases in between. This CDR3 has 15 residues. The germline CDR1 and CDR2 sequences are MNHNS and SASEGT. CDR3 sequence (DNA): TGTGCCAGCAGAAAGGACGGAAACTCCTACAATGAGCAGTTCTTC. Protein sequence: CASRKDGNSYNEQFF.

This clone was recorded only once. This sequence joins TRBV11-2 and TRBJ2-2; 9 bases line up with TRBD1. This CDR3 comprises 17 residues. CDR1 and CDR2 (germline): SGHAT, FQNNGV. Trimming took 5 bases from V and 4 from J; bases not matched to a gene: 11. Here the CDR3 DNA reads TGTGCCAGCAGCCCTGGGACAGGGAAGGGCGGCACCGGGGAGCTGTTTTTT. As protein: CASSPGTGKGGTGELFF.

J is TRBJ2-6 and V is TRBV7-9; D not resolved. Trimming pared 6 bases from V and 6 bases from J, leaving 21 bases between. This CDR3 comprises 17 residues. Germline V CDR1 and CDR2: SEHNR, FQNEAQ (reference sequence). CDR3 loop: CASRSGPSSGKANVLTF. In nucleotides, the CDR3 is TGTGCCAGCAGATCCGGACCCTCCTCTGGTAAGGCCAACGTCCTGACTTTC.

This clone was seen once. The chain couples TRBV7-3 to TRBJ2-1; no firm D call. The CDR3 spans 14 residues. CDR1 is SGHTA, CDR2 FQGTGA, per germline. The V end was cut by 5 bases, the J end by 8 bases, with 16 bases between. The CDR3 nucleotides read TGTGCCAGCAGCCTGGGAACCACCGAGGATGAGCAGTTCTTC. Amino acid sequence: CASSLGTTEDEQFF.

The chain employs TRBV7-9 and TRBJ2-6; D may be TRBD1 (5 bases). This CDR3 has 16 amino acids. Germline values: CDR1 SEHNR, CDR2 FQNEAQ (reference sequence). V dropped 0 bases and J dropped 2 bases, with 8 bases sitting between them. The CDR3 coding sequence is TGTGCCAGCAGCTTAGCAGGGGTTCCTGGGGCCAACGTCCTGACTTTC. Its protein product is CASSLAGVPGANVLTF.

This chain links TRBV25-1 with TRBJ2-7; TRBD2 matches 12 bases. The ends lost 8 bases at V and 4 bases at J; junction bases unmatched: 9. This CDR3 is 15 amino acids long. Germline values: CDR1 MGHDK, CDR2 SYGVNS. CDR3 nucleotide sequence: TGTGCCAGCCGAAAAACACTAGCGGGAGGATACGAGCAGTACTTC. Protein product: CASRKTLAGGYEQYF.

The chain has TRBV18 and TRBJ2-5; D call uncertain. The CDR3 has 13 amino acids. The V and J ends lost 0 bases and 5 bases respectively, with 7 bases between them. The V gene's germline CDR1 is KGHSH and CDR2 LQKENI. The CDR3 DNA reads as TGTGCCAGCTCACCACCTGTCTTGGAGACCCAGTACTTC. Translated, it gives CASSPPVLETQYF.

To note about this clone: The sample holds other DNA sequences that translate to the same CDR3. The chain employs TRBV18 and TRBJ1-1; a weak D match, TRBD1 (5 bases). V was trimmed by 0 bases and J by 1 base, leaving 6 bases between them. In germline, CDR1 is KGHSH, CDR2 LQKENI. CDR3 length equals 14 residues. CDR3 residues: CASSPPGPNTEAFF. CDR3 in DNA: TGTGCCAGCTCACCACCGGGGCCGAACACTGAAGCTTTCTTT.